These 2 T cell receptor beta chains were all obtained from the same sample, sequenced in a study of blood T cell repertoires in COVID-19. Sequencing used immunoSEQ multiplex PCR; TCRdb keeps in-frame clones, though not all of them. There are some 310,000 clones in the sample; roughly 90% occur only once, and 2.5% to 3.5% lies in the top ten. The specimen was peripheral blood. These receptors were obtained from a woman under 40 with COVID-19, enrolled during active disease.

The chain combines TRBV19 with TRBJ1-5; perhaps TRBD1 as D (5 bases). V lost 10 bases and J lost 5, with 18 bases in between. This CDR3 spans 14 amino acids. Germline V gene sequence: CDR1 LNHDA, CDR2 SQIVND (reference sequence). The CDR3 sequence: CATNTRGSHQPQHF. The CDR3 DNA follows: TGTGCCACAAACACCCGGGGGTCCCATCAGCCCCAGCATTTT.

CDR3 in DNA: TGTGCCAGCAGCCCCGATATGAGTTACAATGAGCAGTTCTTC. The encoded protein is CASSPDMSYNEQFF. This sequence joins TRBV11-3 and TRBJ2-1; D is unclear. Germline values: CDR1 SGHNT, CDR2 YENEEA. This CDR3 contains 14 residues. V lost 5 bases and J lost 4, with 12 bases in between.